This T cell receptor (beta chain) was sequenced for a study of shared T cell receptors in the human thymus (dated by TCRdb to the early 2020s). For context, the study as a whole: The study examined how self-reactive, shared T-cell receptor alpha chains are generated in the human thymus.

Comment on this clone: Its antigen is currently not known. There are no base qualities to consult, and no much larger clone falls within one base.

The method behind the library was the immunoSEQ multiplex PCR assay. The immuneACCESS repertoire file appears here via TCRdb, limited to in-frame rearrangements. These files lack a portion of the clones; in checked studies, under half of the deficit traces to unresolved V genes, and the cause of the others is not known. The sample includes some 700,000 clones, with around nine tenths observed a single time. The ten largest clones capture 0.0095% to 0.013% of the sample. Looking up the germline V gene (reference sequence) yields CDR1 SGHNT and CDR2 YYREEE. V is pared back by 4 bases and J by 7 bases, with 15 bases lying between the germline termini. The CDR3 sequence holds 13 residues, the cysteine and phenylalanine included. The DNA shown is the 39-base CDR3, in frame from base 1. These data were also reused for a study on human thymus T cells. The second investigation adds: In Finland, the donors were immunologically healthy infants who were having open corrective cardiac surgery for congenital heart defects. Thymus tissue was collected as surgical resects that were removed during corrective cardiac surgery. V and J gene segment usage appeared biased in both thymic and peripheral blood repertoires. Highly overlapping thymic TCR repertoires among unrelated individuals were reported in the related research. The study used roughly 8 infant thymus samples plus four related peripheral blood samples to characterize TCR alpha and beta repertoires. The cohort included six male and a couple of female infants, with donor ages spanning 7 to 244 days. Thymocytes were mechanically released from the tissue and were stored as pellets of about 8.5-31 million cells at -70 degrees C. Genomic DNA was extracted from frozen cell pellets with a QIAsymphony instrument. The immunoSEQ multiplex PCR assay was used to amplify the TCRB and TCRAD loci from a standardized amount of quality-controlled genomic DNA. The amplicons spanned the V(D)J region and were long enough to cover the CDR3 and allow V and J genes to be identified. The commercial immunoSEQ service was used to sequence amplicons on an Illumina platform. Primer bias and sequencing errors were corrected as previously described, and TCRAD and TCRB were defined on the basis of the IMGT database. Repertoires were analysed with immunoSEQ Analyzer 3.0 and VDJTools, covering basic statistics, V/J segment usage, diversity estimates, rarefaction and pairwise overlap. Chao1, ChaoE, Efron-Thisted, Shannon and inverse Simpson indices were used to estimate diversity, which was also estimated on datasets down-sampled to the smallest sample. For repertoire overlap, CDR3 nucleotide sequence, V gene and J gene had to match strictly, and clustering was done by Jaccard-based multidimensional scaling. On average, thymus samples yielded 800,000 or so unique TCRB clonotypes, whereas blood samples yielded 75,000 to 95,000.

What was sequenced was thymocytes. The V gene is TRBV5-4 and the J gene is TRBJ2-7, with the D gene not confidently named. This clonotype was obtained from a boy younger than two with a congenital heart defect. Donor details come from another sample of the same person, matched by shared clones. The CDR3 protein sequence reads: CASSVVPRSEQYF. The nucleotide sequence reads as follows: TGTGCCAGCAGCGTGGTTCCTAGGTCTGAGCAGTACTTC. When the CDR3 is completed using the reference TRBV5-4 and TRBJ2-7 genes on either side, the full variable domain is ETGVTQSPTHLIKTRGQQVTLRCSSQSGHNTVSWYQQALGQGPQFIFQYYREEENGRGNFPPRFSGLQFPNYSSELNVNALELDDSALYLCASSVVPRSEQYFGPGTRLTVT.